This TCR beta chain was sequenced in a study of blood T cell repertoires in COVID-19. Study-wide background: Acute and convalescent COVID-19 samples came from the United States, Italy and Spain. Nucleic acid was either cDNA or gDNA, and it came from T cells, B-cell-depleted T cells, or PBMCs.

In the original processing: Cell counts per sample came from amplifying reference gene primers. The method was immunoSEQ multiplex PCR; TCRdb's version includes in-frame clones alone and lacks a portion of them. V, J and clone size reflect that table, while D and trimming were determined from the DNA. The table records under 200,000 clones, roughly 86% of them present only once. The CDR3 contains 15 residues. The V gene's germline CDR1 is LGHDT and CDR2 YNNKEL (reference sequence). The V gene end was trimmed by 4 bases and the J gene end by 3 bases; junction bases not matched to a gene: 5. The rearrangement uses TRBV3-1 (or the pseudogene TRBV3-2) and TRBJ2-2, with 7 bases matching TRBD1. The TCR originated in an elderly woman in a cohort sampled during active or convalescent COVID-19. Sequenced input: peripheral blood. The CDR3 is CASSPPGQHTGELFF. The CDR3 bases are TGTGCCAGCAGCCCACCGGGACAGCACACCGGGGAGCTGTTTTTT.